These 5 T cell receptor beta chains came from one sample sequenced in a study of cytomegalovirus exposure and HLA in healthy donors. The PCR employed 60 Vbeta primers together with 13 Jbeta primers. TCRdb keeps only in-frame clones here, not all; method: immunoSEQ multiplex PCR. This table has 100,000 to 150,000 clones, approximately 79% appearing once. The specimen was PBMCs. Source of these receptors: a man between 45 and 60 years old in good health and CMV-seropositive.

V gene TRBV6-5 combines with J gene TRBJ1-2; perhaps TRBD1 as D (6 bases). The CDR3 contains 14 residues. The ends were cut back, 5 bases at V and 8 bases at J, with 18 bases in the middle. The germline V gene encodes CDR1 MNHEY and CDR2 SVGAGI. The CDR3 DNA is TGTGCCAGCAGTGCGCAGGGGAGAGCGCGGGGCTACACCTTC. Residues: CASSAQGRARGYTF.

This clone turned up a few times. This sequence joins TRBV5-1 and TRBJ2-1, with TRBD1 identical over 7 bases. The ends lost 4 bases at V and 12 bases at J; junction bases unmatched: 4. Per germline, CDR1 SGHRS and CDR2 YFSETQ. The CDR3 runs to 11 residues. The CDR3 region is CASSDRDRQFF. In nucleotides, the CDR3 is TGCGCCAGCAGCGACAGGGACAGGCAGTTCTTC. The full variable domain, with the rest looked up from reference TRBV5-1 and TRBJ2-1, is KAGVTQTPRYLIKTRGQQVTLSCSPISGHRSVSWYQQTPGQGLQFLFEYFSETQRNKGNFPGRFSGRQFSNSRSEMNVSTLELGDSALYLCASSDRDRQFFGPGTRLTVL.

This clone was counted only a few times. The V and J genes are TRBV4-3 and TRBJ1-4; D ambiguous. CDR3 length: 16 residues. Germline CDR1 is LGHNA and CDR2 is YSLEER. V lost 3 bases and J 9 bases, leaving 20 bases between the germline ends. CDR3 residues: CASSQAGSSPTKKLFF. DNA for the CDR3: TGCGCCAGCAGCCAGGCCGGGTCCTCGCCTACTAAAAAACTGTTTTTT.

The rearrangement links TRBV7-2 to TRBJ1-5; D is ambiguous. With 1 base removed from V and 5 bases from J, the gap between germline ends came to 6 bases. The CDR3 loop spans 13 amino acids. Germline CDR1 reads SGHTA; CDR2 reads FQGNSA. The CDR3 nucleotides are TGTGCCAGCAGCTTAGGAGGGCATCAGCCCCAGCATTTT. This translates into CASSLGGHQPQHF. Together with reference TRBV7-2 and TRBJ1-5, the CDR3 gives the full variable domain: GAGVSQSPSNKVTEKGKDVELRCDPISGHTALYWYRQSLGQGLEFLIYFQGNSAPDKSGLPSDRFSAERTGGSVSTLTIQRTQQEDSAVYLCASSLGGHQPQHFGDGTRLSIL.

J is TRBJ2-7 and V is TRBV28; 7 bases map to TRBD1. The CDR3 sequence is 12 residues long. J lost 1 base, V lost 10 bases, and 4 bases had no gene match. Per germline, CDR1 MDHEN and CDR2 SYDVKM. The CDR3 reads CATTGQSYEQYF. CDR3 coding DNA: TGTGCCACCACGGGACAGTCCTACGAGCAGTACTTC. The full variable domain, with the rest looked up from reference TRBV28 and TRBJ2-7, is DVKVTQSSRYLVKRTGEKVFLECVQDMDHENMFWYRQDPGLGLRLIYFSYDVKMKEKGDIPEGYSVSREKKERFSLILESASTNQTSMYLCATTGQSYEQYFGPGTRLTVT.